Listed below are T cell receptor beta chains from one sample, sequenced in a study of T-cell reconstitution after alpha-beta-depleted transplantation in children. TCRdb ran MiXCR on the PCR reads and lists one entry per CDR3 protein. This table holds about 410,000 distinct CDR3 sequences, about a fifth found once. The source material was PBMCs from the stem cell graft donor, sampled from the stem cell graft. These receptors were taken from a human donor who donated a stem cell graft to a child with acute myeloid leukemia. Each CDR3 is given with its conserved first and last residue. The D gene is left open where the match is weak. A row's size may be missing; if present it is once, few, many or a size class.

v_call	cdr3_length	clone_size	j_call	d_call	cdr3_aa	cdr3_nt
TRBV6-6	13	few	TRBJ2-7	.	CASSPPQGHEQYF	TGTGCCAGCAGCCCTCCACAGGGACACGAGCAGTACTTC
TRBV9	11	many	TRBJ2-7	.	CASSVGNEQYF	TGTGCCAGCAGCGTCGGAAACGAGCAGTACTTC
TRBV12-3/TRBV12-4	15	few	TRBJ1-3	.	CASSLSYSSGNTIYF	TGTGCCAGCAGTTTGAGTTATTCCTCTGGAAACACCATATATTTT
TRBV5-1	18	.	TRBJ2-6	.	CASRASGSNYSGANVLTF	TGCGCCAGCAGGGCATCCGGGTCGAATTACTCTGGGGCCAACGTCCTGACTTTC
TRBV7-2	14	.	TRBJ2-7	.	CASSPTRGPYEQYF	TGTGCCAGCAGCCCAACGCGGGGACCTTACGAGCAGTACTTC
TRBV7-2	19	few	TRBJ2-7	TRBD2	CASSLSTQKLAGYDYEQYF	TGTGCCAGCAGCTTATCTACACAGAAGTTAGCGGGATACGATTACGAGCAGTACTTC
TRBV7-2	14	many	TRBJ2-7	TRBD2	CASRTSGTAYEQYF	TGTGCCAGCAGGACTAGCGGGACCGCCTACGAGCAGTACTTC
TRBV20-1	16	many	TRBJ2-2	TRBD2	CSARPPGLAGAGELFF	TGCAGTGCTAGACCCCCTGGGCTAGCGGGAGCCGGGGAGCTGTTTTTT
TRBV24-1	13	.	TRBJ1-5	TRBD1	CATSGDSHQPQHF	TGTGCCACCAGTGGGGACAGCCATCAGCCCCAGCATTTT
TRBV4-3	18	.	TRBJ2-1	TRBD2	CASSQDWGPGSGSNEQFF	TGCGCCAGCAGCCAAGATTGGGGCCCGGGTAGCGGGAGCAATGAGCAGTTCTTC
TRBV30	15	many	TRBJ2-1	TRBD2	CAWDRGGSGYNEQFF	TGTGCCTGGGACCGCGGCGGGAGCGGGTACAATGAGCAGTTCTTC
TRBV20-1	14	many	TRBJ2-1	TRBD2	CSARTGLGYNEQFF	TGCAGTGCCAGGACGGGACTAGGGTACAATGAGCAGTTCTTC
TRBV7-2	16	few	TRBJ2-1	.	CASSFSGLSSYNEQFF	TGTGCCAGCAGCTTTAGCGGCCTAAGCTCCTACAATGAGCAGTTCTTC
TRBV2	14	.	TRBJ2-3	.	CASGLLASTDTQYF	TGTGCCAGCGGCCTTCTGGCTAGCACAGATACGCAGTATTTT
TRBV7-9	12	few	TRBJ2-5	TRBD2	CASAFGRETQYF	TGTGCCAGCGCCTTCGGGAGGGAGACCCAGTACTTC
TRBV7-9	15	.	TRBJ2-7	TRBD2	CASSSPTSGSYEQYF	TGTGCCAGCAGCTCCCCCACTAGCGGGAGCTACGAGCAGTACTTC
TRBV20-1	14	.	TRBJ2-1	.	CSANSGTIADEQFF	TGCAGTGCTAATTCCGGGACAATAGCCGATGAGCAGTTCTTC
TRBV20-1	15	many	TRBJ2-1	TRBD2	CSARSGRSSYNEQFF	TGCAGTGCTAGATCCGGGAGGAGCTCCTACAATGAGCAGTTCTTC
TRBV7-8	11	.	TRBJ2-5	.	CASSSPRTQYF	TGTGCCAGCAGTTCTCCTCGGACCCAGTACTTC
TRBV28	12	.	TRBJ1-5	.	CASSTRQAAQHF	TGTGCCAGCAGCACGAGACAGGCCGCCCAGCATTTT
TRBV5-1	15	few	TRBJ2-3	.	CASSLETGAVNTQYF	TGCGCCAGCAGCTTGGAGACGGGAGCGGTAAATACGCAGTATTTT
TRBV7-8	15	few	TRBJ2-5	TRBD1	CASRDGTGGGETQYF	TGTGCCAGCAGGGATGGGACAGGAGGCGGGGAGACCCAGTACTTC
TRBV9	14	few	TRBJ1-2	TRBD1	CASTGGQGAYGYTF	TGTGCCAGTACTGGGGGACAGGGGGCCTATGGCTACACCTTC
TRBV28	18	.	TRBJ2-4	TRBD2	CASSQRGLAGGAKNIQYF	TGTGCCAGCAGTCAACGGGGACTAGCGGGAGGGGCCAAAAACATTCAGTACTTC
TRBV29-1	14	.	TRBJ1-2	.	CSVEDLEGLDGYTF	TGCAGCGTTGAAGATCTGGAAGGCCTGGATGGCTACACCTTC
TRBV24-1	15	many	TRBJ2-7	.	CATSDSGQISYEQYF	TGTGCCACCAGTGATTCGGGGCAGATCTCCTACGAGCAGTACTTC
TRBV7-2	14	few	TRBJ2-1	.	CASSYPGQHNEQFF	TGTGCCAGCAGCTACCCCGGGCAGCACAATGAGCAGTTCTTC
TRBV7-4	14	.	TRBJ2-7	TRBD2	CASSLAGGPYEQHF	TGTGCCAGCAGCTTAGCGGGAGGGCCCTACGAGCAGCACTTC